A single sample is the source of the 16 T cell receptor beta chains below, sequenced in a study of blood T cell repertoires in COVID-19. Libraries were prepared by immunoSEQ multiplex PCR; TCRdb keeps only in-frame clonotypes and omits some of them. Found here are some 250,000 clones, around 86% of them singletons; the top ten hold roughly 12%. Sequenced: peripheral blood. These receptors were taken from a woman aged 55-70 years with active or convalescent COVID-19.

The rearrangement links TRBV6-5 to TRBJ1-6; D gene uncertain. This CDR3 contains 14 residues. Germline CDR1 and CDR2: MNHEY and SVGAGI. With 7 bases removed from V and 9 bases from J, the gap between germline ends came to 16 bases. The CDR3 DNA reads TGTGCCAGCATGTGGCCAAACGGGGTTTCACCCCTCCACTTT. This translates into CASMWPNGVSPLHF.

This clone was counted many times. This chain joins TRBV9 and TRBJ2-7; a weak D match, TRBD2 (5 bases). This CDR3 spans 14 amino acids. Germline loops: CDR1 SGDLS, CDR2 YYNGEE. V dropped 2 bases and J dropped 0 bases, with 9 bases sitting between them. Here the CDR3 DNA reads TGTGCCAGCAGCGTCGGGGTTCGCTCCTACGAGCAGTACTTC. It translates to CASSVGVRSYEQYF.

The count of this clone is one. The chain employs TRBV2 and TRBJ1-2, with 10 bases lining up with TRBD1. The CDR3 contains 14 residues. Germline loops: CDR1 SNHLY, CDR2 FYNNEI. V lost 6 bases to trimming and J lost 5 bases; unmatched junction nucleotides: 6. CDR3 amino acids: CASRRTGGSYGYTF. CDR3 sequence (DNA): TGTGCCAGCAGGCGGACAGGGGGATCTTATGGCTACACCTTC.

The chain joins TRBV5-6 to TRBJ1-2; D is undetermined. CDR1 and CDR2 (germline): SGHDT, YYEEEE. CDR3 length equals 16 residues. Trimming shortened V by 0 bases and J by 5 bases, and 17 bases separated the two germline ends. CDR3 DNA sequence: TGTGCCAGCAGCTTGGGGTCGATAGGAACGGGATATGGCTACACCTTC. It translates to CASSLGSIGTGYGYTF.

This sequence joins TRBV6-2 or TRBV6-3 and TRBJ2-1, with unresolved D. This CDR3 is 13 amino acids long. Germline CDR1 is MNHEY and CDR2 is SVGEGT. V dropped 5 bases and J dropped 4 bases, with 9 bases sitting between them. For the CDR3, the DNA is TGTGCCAGCAGTCACGAGGAATACAATGAGCAGTTCTTC. Translated: CASSHEEYNEQFF.

The rearrangement joins TRBV2 to TRBJ2-7; D is perhaps TRBD1 (6 bases). The CDR3 runs to 15 residues. V lost 7 bases and J 1 base, leaving 17 bases between the germline ends. Germline CDR1 and CDR2: SNHLY and FYNNEI. CDR3 in amino acids: CASNLRGTLSYEQYF. The CDR3, as DNA: TGTGCCAGCAACCTACGTGGGACACTTTCCTACGAGCAGTACTTC.

This chain joins TRBV4-1 and TRBJ1-1; 9 bases match TRBD1. Losses at the gene ends were 3 bases for V and 6 bases for J; bases not matched to a gene: 11. The germline CDR1 and CDR2 sequences are MGHRA and YSYEKL. The CDR3 has 16 residues. CDR3 region: CASSHLPGQGGSEAFF. The CDR3, as DNA: TGCGCCAGCAGCCATCTTCCGGGACAGGGTGGCTCTGAAGCTTTCTTT.

The chain couples TRBV5-8 to TRBJ1-5; the D gene is possibly TRBD1 (5 bases). Germline V gene lookup returns CDR1 SGHTS and CDR2 YDEGEE. The CDR3 consists of 13 residues. V dropped 3 bases and J dropped 8 bases, with 12 bases sitting between them. The CDR3 DNA reads as TGTGCCAGCAGCTGGTCCAGGGTAAAGCCCCAGCATTTT. Translation gives CASSWSRVKPQHF.

V is TRBV6-5 and J is TRBJ1-1, with 10 bases that match TRBD1. The CDR3 extends over 15 amino acids. CDR1 MNHEY and CDR2 SVGAGI come from the germline V gene. With 4 bases clipped from V and 2 bases from J, the junction kept 4 bases outside the gene matches. The CDR3 DNA follows: TGTGCCAGCAGTTCAGACAGGGGGCGAAACACTGAAGCTTTCTTT. This gives the protein CASSSDRGRNTEAFF.

The gene calls are TRBV4-2 and TRBJ1-2; no reliable D call. Trimming cost V 1 base and J 8 bases, with 8 bases left between them. Per germline, CDR1 LGHNA and CDR2 YNFKEQ. There are 12 residues in the CDR3. CDR3 sequence: CASSQASLGYTF. The CDR3 coding sequence is TGTGCCAGCAGCCAAGCTTCCCTCGGCTACACCTTC.

J is TRBJ2-4 and V is TRBV13; 9 bases are shared with TRBD1. The CDR3 sequence is 17 residues long. Germline lookup yields CDR1 PRHDT and CDR2 FYEKMQ (reference sequence). The V gene end was trimmed by 7 bases and the J gene end by 6 bases; junction bases not matched to a gene: 16. For the CDR3, the DNA is TGTGCCAGCACCCCTCGTAGAACAGGGGGCGCGGGAAACATTCAGTACTTC. Amino acid sequence: CASTPRRTGGAGNIQYF.

The chain combines TRBV5-4 with TRBJ2-5; 11 nucleotides match TRBD2. The CDR3 has 15 residues. The ends lost 3 bases at V and 5 bases at J; junction bases unmatched: 6. The germline gives CDR1 SGHNT, CDR2 YYREEE (reference sequence). CDR3 amino acids: CASSSGTSGLETQYF. The CDR3 region has the DNA TGTGCCAGCAGCTCTGGGACTAGCGGTTTGGAGACCCAGTACTTC.

The chain joins TRBV10-3 to TRBJ1-5; D might be TRBD1 (5 bases). The germline V and J ends were trimmed by 2 bases and 4 bases, with 18 bases remaining between them. The germline V gene encodes CDR1 ENHRY and CDR2 SYGVKD. This CDR3 spans 17 amino acids. The CDR3 DNA follows: TGTGCCATCAGTGAGATTGGGGGGATGGGTGGTAATCAGCCCCAGCATTTT. Translating gives CAISEIGGMGGNQPQHF.

This chain joins TRBV2 and TRBJ1-4, with D perhaps matching TRBD1 (6 bases). Germline V lookup: CDR1 SNHLY, CDR2 FYNNEI. The CDR3 extends over 12 amino acids. V was clipped by 6 bases and J by 7 bases, with 9 bases between them. CDR3 nucleotides: TGTGCCAGCAGGATACAGGGTGAAAAACTGTTTTTT. Its translation: CASRIQGEKLFF.

V gene TRBV7-9 combines with J gene TRBJ1-2; D may be TRBD1 (5 bases). Trimming took 1 base from V and 4 from J, leaving 10 bases between them. Per the germline V gene, CDR1 is SEHNR and CDR2 is FQNEAQ (reference sequence). The CDR3 runs 14 residues. CDR3 coding DNA: TGTGCCAGCAGCTTAGACGGGGGTCTCTATGGCTACACCTTC. This gives the protein CASSLDGGLYGYTF. Full variable domain (missing parts from reference TRBV7-9 and TRBJ1-2): DTGVSQNPRHKITKRGQNVTFRCDPISEHNRLYWYRQTLGQGPEFLTYFQNEAQLEKSRLLSDRFSAERPKGSFSTLEIQRTEQGDSAMYLCASSLDGGLYGYTFGSGTRLTVV.

The V and J genes are TRBV4-1 and TRBJ2-2; TRBD1 is a possible D gene (5 bases). This CDR3 contains 17 residues. V lost 1 base, J lost 4 bases, and 16 bases lay in between. Germline CDR1 is MGHRA and CDR2 is YSYEKL. The CDR3 bases are TGCGCCAGCAGCCAAGTGGCGCAGGACATAGGCACCGGGGAGCTGTTTTTT. The encoded protein is CASSQVAQDIGTGELFF.